This T cell receptor beta chain was recovered during a study of human T cells and chemical hapten exposure. TCRdb re-called the RACE reads with MiXCR, one entry per CDR3 protein. Here the sample spans about 260,000 distinct CDR3 sequences, 7% to 10% being singletons. This sample's time point: pre-sensitization, week 0. Treatment described: therapeutic diphenylcyclopropenone sensitization with weekly scalp DPC. Each donor was an alopecia patient between 18 and 70 years of age who qualified for DPC. CDR1 is KGHDR and CDR2 is SFDVKD in the germline V gene. V trimming: 5 bases; J trimming: 5 bases; junction bases outside the gene matches: 10. The CDR3 has 15 amino acids. This clonotype was seen a few times.

This sequence originates from a middle-aged woman with alopecia areata. Some clones in this sample may be carry-over from other donors' samples. The sequencing here drew on whole blood, taken in connection with sensitization to the hapten diphenylcyclopropenone (DPC). The chain is built from TRBV24-1 and TRBJ2-5; 7 bases are a match to TRBD1. As DNA, the CDR3 is TGTGCCACCAGTGGACAGGACAGGTCTTGGGAGACCCAGTACTTC. This sequence encodes CATSGQDRSWETQYF.